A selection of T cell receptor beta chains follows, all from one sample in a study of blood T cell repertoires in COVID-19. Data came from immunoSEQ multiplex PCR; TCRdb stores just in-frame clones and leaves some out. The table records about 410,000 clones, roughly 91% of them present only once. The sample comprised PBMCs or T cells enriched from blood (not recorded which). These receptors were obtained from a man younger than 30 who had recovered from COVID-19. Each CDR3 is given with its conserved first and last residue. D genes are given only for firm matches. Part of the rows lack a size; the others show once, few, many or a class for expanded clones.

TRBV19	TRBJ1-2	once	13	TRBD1	TGTGCCAGTAGTAGATCAGGGGGCTGGGGCTACACCTTC	CASSRSGGWGYTF
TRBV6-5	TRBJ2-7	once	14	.	TGTGCCAGCAGGGGGAAGGACAGAACCTACGAGCAGTACTTC	CASRGKDRTYEQYF
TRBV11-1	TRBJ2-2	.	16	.	TGTGCCAGCAGCCCGTTCCCGGGAACGAACACCGGGGAGCTGTTTTTT	CASSPFPGTNTGELFF
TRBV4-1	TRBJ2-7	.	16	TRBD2	TGCGCCAGCAGCCAAAATAGCGGGGTGGTCTCCTACGAGCAGTACTTC	CASSQNSGVVSYEQYF
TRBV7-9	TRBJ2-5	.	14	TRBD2	TGTGCCAGCAGCTTCGCGGGAGGGGGGGAGACCCAGTACTTC	CASSFAGGGETQYF
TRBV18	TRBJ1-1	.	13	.	TGTGCCAGCTCACAGAGCAGGGATTCTGAAGCTTTCTTT	CASSQSRDSEAFF
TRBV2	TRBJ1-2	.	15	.	TGTGCCAGCAGTGAAGAGGTTTGGAACAGCGCGGGGGGGAACTTC	CASSEEVWNSAGGNF
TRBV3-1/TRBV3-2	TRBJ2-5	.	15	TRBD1	TGTGCCAGCAGGTCCGGGACAGCCGTGCCGGAGACCCAGTACTTC	CASRSGTAVPETQYF
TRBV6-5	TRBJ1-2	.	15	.	TGTGCCAGCAGTTTAGACCCCAGGGGAGACTATGGCTACACCTTC	CASSLDPRGDYGYTF
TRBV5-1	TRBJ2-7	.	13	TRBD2	TGCGCCAGCAGAGAAAGCGGGGGTAACGAGCAGTACTTC	CASRESGGNEQYF
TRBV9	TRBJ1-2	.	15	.	TGTGCCAGCAGCGGTTACAGGCTTGAAGGGTATGGCTACACCTTC	CASSGYRLEGYGYTF
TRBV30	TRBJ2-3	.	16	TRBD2	TGTGCCTGGAGGTCGAAGCGGGGTCTCGGCACAGATACGCAGTATTTT	CAWRSKRGLGTDTQYF
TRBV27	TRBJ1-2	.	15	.	TGTGCCAGCATCCTTTCCCCAACTTCAACGGATGGCTACACCTTC	CASILSPTSTDGYTF
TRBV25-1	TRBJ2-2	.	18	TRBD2	TGTGCCAGCAGTGGAATCCTAGCGGGAAGGCCGAACACCGGGGAGCTGTTTTTT	CASSGILAGRPNTGELFF
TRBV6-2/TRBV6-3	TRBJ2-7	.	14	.	TGTGCCAGCAGTTACCGAGGGGGTATTTACGAGCAGTACTTC	CASSYRGGIYEQYF
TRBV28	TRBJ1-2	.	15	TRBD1	TGTGCCGGCAGGACAGGGGGCGCGAAGGGTCCTGGCTACACCTTC	CAGRTGGAKGPGYTF
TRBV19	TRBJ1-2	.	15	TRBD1	TGTGCCAGTAGTCCAGGACAGGGGGCTAACTATGGCTACACCTTC	CASSPGQGANYGYTF
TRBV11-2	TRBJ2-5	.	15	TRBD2	TGTGCCAGCAGCTACGGGACTAGCGGGGGAAAGACCCAGTACTTC	CASSYGTSGGKTQYF
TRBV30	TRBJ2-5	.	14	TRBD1	TGTGCCTGGAGTACGGGACAGGCTCAAGAGACCCAGTACTTC	CAWSTGQAQETQYF
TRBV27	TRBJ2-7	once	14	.	TGTGCCAGCAGTCCAGCGAAAGTACCCTACGAGCAGTACTTC	CASSPAKVPYEQYF
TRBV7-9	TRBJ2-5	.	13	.	TGTGCCAGCAGCTTGGTGACATCGGAGACCCAGTACTTC	CASSLVTSETQYF
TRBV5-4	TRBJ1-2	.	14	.	TGTGCCAGCAGCCAAAGCCAGGAATTAAGGGGCTACACCTTC	CASSQSQELRGYTF
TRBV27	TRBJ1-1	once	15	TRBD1	TGTGCCAGCAGTCAGAACAGGGGCCAGAACACTGAAGCTTTCTTT	CASSQNRGQNTEAFF
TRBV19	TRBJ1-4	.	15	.	TGTGCCAGTTCGAGCTCTTCTGCAACTAATGAAAAACTGTTTTTT	CASSSSSATNEKLFF
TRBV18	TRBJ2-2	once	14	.	TGTGCCAGCTCTCAGGACAGCAGGGTCGGGGAGCTGTTTTTT	CASSQDSRVGELFF
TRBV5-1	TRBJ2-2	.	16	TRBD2	TGCGCCAGCAGCTCCTCAAGCGGGAGTAGGGGCGGGGAGCTGTTTTTT	CASSSSSGSRGGELFF
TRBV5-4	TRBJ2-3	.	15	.	TGTGCCAGCAGCTTGGGCGGACCGGAGGCAGATACGCAGTATTTT	CASSLGGPEADTQYF
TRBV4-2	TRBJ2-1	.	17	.	TGTGCCAGCAGCCCTCAAGGGGTAGCGGAGCCCTACAATGAGCAGTTCTTC	CASSPQGVAEPYNEQFF
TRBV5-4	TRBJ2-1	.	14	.	TGTGCCAGCAGCTCCCTGGGACTCCACAATGAGCAGTTCTTC	CASSSLGLHNEQFF
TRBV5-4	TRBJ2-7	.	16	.	TGTGCCAGCAGCTTGGGCGGGGCCCAACCTTCCTACGAGCAGTACTTC	CASSLGGAQPSYEQYF
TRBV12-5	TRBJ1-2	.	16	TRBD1	TGTGCTAGTGGGTGGACAGGGGAGGGTTCTTACTATGGCTACACCTTC	CASGWTGEGSYYGYTF
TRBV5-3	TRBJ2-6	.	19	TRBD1	TGTGCCAGAAGCTTGACCAGGACAGGGGTTTCGCCTGGGGCCAACGTCCTGACTTTC	CARSLTRTGVSPGANVLTF
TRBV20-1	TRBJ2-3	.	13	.	TGCAGTGCTAGTTCCGACCAGGGGGATACGCAGTATTTT	CSASSDQGDTQYF
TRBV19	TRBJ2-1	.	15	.	TGTGCCAGTAGTACCGACGGGAGCTCCTACAATGAGCAGTTCTTC	CASSTDGSSYNEQFF
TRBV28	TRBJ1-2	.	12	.	TGTGCCAGTGACCGCTTCGGCGGTGGCTACACCTTC	CASDRFGGGYTF
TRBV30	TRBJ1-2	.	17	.	TGTGCCTGCCTCCTGGGTGACAGCCCAAGCTCCCCGGGTGGCTACACCTTC	CACLLGDSPSSPGGYTF
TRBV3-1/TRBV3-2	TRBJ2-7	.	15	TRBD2	TGTGCCAGCAGCCATGGGGTCGGGAGGGCTAGCGAGCAGTACTTC	CASSHGVGRASEQYF
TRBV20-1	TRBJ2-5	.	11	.	TGCAGTGCTACCCTTCGGGAGACCCAGTACTTC	CSATLRETQYF
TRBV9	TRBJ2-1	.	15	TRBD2	TGTGCCAGCAGCGTGACTAGCGGAATCTACAATGAGCAGTTCTTC	CASSVTSGIYNEQFF
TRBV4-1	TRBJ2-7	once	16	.	TGCGCCAGCAGCCAGCTGCTTTCGGCAGCGGACTACGAGCAGTACTTT	CASSQLLSAADYEQYF
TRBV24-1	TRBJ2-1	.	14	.	TGTGCCACCAGTAAGGAGAGTGGGGCCGATGAGCAGTTCTTC	CATSKESGADEQFF
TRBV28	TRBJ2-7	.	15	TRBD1	TGTGCCAGCAGTTTATCGGTCGGGACAGGGAGGGTAGGGTACTTC	CASSLSVGTGRVGYF
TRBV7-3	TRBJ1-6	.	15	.	TGTGCCAGCAGCTTATTAGGCAGGAATAATTCACCCCTCCACTTT	CASSLLGRNNSPLHF
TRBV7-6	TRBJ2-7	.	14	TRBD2	TGTGCCAGCAGCCTAGCGGGAGTAGACGGCGAGCAGTACTTC	CASSLAGVDGEQYF
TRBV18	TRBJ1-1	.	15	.	TGTGCCAGCTCACTCGGAGGACTGACGAACACTGAAGCTTTCTTT	CASSLGGLTNTEAFF
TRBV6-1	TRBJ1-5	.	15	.	TGTGCCAGCAGTGAAGGGCAGTCTAGCAATCAGCCCCAGCATTTT	CASSEGQSSNQPQHF
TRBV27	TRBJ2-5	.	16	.	TGTGCCAGCAGTCCCCCTTCTTTGGCTAGCAGAAAGACCCAGTACTTC	CASSPPSLASRKTQYF